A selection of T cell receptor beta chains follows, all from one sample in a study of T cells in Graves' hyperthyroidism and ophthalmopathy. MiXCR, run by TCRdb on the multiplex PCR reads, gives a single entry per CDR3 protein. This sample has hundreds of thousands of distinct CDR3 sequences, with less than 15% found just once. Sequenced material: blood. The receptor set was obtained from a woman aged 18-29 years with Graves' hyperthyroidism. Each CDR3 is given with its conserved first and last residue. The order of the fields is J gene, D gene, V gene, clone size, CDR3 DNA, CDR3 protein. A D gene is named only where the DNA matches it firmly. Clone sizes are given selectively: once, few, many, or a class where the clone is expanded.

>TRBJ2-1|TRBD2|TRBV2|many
TGTGCCTCACACACCCCGGGACTAGCGACAAGAAGCTCCTACAATGAGCAGTTCTTC
CASHTPGLATRSSYNEQFF
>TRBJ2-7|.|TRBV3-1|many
TGTGCCAGCAGCCAAGATCGAGAGGCATACGAGCAGTACTTC
CASSQDREAYEQYF
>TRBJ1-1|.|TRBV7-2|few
TGTGCCAGCAGCTTAGAAAGGTACGGGGCCCACACTGAAGCTTTCTTT
CASSLERYGAHTEAFF
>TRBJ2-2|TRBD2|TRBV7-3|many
TGTGCCAGCAGCTTAACCTTAGCGGGAACCGGGGAGCTGTTTTTT
CASSLTLAGTGELFF
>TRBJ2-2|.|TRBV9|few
TGTGCCAGCAGCGTAGGCCCGGAGGGGGAGCTGTTTTTT
CASSVGPEGELFF
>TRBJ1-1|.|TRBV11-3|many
TGTGCCAGCAGTTATTCCATCAGGCGGAACACTGAAGCTTTCTTT
CASSYSIRRNTEAFF
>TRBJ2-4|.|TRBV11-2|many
TGTGCCAGCAGCTTTAGAGGGGGGGGGATAGCCAAAAACATTCAGTACTTC
CASSFRGGGIAKNIQYF
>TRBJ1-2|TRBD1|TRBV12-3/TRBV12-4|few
TGTGCCAGCAGTTCGAGGACAGGGAGCAACTATGGCTACACCTTC
CASSSRTGSNYGYTF
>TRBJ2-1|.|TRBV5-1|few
TGCGCCAGCAGCCCCCTTGAAGGGCCCTTCTACAATGAGCAGTTCTTC
CASSPLEGPFYNEQFF
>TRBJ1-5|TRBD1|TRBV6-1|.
TGTGCCAGCGAAAACAGGGGGCTAAATCAGCCCCAGCATTTT
CASENRGLNQPQHF
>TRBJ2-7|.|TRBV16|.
TGTGCCAGCAGCCCCACGGACGGGGAATCCTACGAGCAGTACTTC
CASSPTDGESYEQYF
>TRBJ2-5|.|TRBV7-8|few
TGTGCCAGCAGCTCGAGAATTTCGACAGCCAAAGAGACCCAGTACTTC
CASSSRISTAKETQYF
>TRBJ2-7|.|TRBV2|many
TGTGCCAGCATCGGTCTAGATTACTACGAGCAGTACTTC
CASIGLDYYEQYF
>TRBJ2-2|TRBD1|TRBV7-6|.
TGTGCCAGCAGCCGACAGGGTTGGTCCGGGGAGCTGTTTTTT
CASSRQGWSGELFF
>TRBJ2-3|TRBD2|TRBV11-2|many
TGTGCCAGCAGCTTATCCAGTCGGACTAGCGGGACGGCGCAGTATTTT
CASSLSSRTSGTAQYF
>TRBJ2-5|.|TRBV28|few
TGTGCCAGCAGTTACGGACGGGTAGTTAGGGAGACCCAGTACTTC
CASSYGRVVRETQYF
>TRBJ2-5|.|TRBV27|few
TGTGCCAGCCACCCTTGGGGAGTCTGGGAGACCCAGTACTTC
CASHPWGVWETQYF
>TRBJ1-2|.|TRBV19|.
TGTGCCAGTAGTATAGGCCCAGGGGAGAATGGCTACACCTTC
CASSIGPGENGYTF
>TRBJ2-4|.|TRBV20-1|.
TGCAGTGCTAGGGAGTGGGTGGGCGGCAAAAACATTCAGTACTTC
CSAREWVGGKNIQYF
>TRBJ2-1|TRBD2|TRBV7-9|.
TGTGCCAGCAGCGGCCGACTAGCGGGAAACAATGAGCAGTTCTTC
CASSGRLAGNNEQFF
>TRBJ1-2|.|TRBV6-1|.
TGTGCCAGCAGTGAATGGTGGGCTCAGAACTATGGCTACACCTTC
CASSEWWAQNYGYTF
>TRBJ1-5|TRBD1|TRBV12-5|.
TGTGCTAGTGGTTTGCCCAGGGGGAATCAGCCCCAGCATTTT
CASGLPRGNQPQHF
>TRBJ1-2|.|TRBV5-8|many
TGTGCCAGCAGCTTGGGCCCGGACATATATGGCTACACCTTC
CASSLGPDIYGYTF
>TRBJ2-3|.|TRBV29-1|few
TGCAGCGTTGAACACGGGTATGATAGCACAGATACGCAGTATTTT
CSVEHGYDSTDTQYF
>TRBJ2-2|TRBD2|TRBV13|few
TGTGCCAGCAGCTTGGAAGCCGCGGGGCGGGGGACCGGGGAGCTGTTTTTT
CASSLEAAGRGTGELFF
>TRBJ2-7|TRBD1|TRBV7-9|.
TGTGCCAGCAGCGCCGGGACAGGTCTATTCTACGAGCAGTACTTC
CASSAGTGLFYEQYF
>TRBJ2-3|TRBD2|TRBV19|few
TGTGCCAGTAGTATTCGGGAGGTAATCACAGATACGCAGTATTTT
CASSIREVITDTQYF
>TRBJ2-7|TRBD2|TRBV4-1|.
TGCGCCAGCAGCCAAGCGCCCGGGACTAGCGGGACCTACGAGCAGTACTTC
CASSQAPGTSGTYEQYF
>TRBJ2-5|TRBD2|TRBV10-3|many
TGTGCCATCAGTGCCTCGGGAGGTCGGGAGACCCAGTACTTC
CAISASGGRETQYF
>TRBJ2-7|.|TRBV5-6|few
TGTGCCAGCAGCCCGGCAAGGGGCCCTTACGAGCAGTACTTC
CASSPARGPYEQYF
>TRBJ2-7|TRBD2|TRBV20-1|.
TGCAGTGCCCGGGGGGGGTCGTCCTACGAGCAGTACTTC
CSARGGSSYEQYF
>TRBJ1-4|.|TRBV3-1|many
TGTGCCAGCAGCCGAGCACACAGGGCCGGAGATGAAAAACTGTTTTTT
CASSRAHRAGDEKLFF
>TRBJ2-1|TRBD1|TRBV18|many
TGTGCCAGCTCACCAATGCAGGGGGCCTACAATGAGCAGTTCTTC
CASSPMQGAYNEQFF
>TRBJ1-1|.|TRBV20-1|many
TGCAGTGCTAGAGCCGGGGGGCGAAGAGCTTTCTTT
CSARAGGRRAFF
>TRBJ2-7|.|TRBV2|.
TGTGCCAGCAGTTCCCCCTGGGACTCCTTCTCTAGGAGCTCCTACGAGCAGTACTTC
CASSSPWDSFSRSSYEQYF
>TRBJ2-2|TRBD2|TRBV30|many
TGTGCCTGGAGTGAGGGTAGCGGGATAGCCGGGGAGCTGTTTTTT
CAWSEGSGIAGELFF
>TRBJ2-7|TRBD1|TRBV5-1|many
TGCGCCAGCAGCATAGGACAGGGGGCTTACGAGCAGTACTTC
CASSIGQGAYEQYF
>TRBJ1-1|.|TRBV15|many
TGTGCCACCAGCACCGACGCGAGGACTGAAGCTTTCTTT
CATSTDARTEAFF
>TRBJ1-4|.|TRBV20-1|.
TGCAGCGTAGGATGGGGGAAGTTAGATGAAAAACCGTTTTTT
CSVGWGKLDEKPFF
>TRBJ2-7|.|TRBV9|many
TGTGCCAGCAGCGTAGGTGGGAGATGGGCCTACGAGCAGTACTTC
CASSVGGRWAYEQYF
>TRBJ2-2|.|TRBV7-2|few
TGTGCCAGCAGTCTAGGCCGGGGAGACTACACCGGGGAGCTGTTTTTT
CASSLGRGDYTGELFF
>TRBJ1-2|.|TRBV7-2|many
TGTGCCAGCAGCCCGACACCGGCAGCTAACTATGGCTACACCTTC
CASSPTPAANYGYTF
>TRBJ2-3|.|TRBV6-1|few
TGTGCCAGCAGTCAAAAAAGGGGGGGCACAGATACGCAGTATTTT
CASSQKRGGTDTQYF
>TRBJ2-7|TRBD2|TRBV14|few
TGTGCCAGCAGTTCTAGCGGGAGAGTGGGTCGGGGGCTCGAGCAGTACTTC
CASSSSGRVGRGLEQYF
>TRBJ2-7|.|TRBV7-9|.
TGTGCCAGCAGCCCCCCCGACTACAGCTACGAGCAGTACTTC
CASSPPDYSYEQYF